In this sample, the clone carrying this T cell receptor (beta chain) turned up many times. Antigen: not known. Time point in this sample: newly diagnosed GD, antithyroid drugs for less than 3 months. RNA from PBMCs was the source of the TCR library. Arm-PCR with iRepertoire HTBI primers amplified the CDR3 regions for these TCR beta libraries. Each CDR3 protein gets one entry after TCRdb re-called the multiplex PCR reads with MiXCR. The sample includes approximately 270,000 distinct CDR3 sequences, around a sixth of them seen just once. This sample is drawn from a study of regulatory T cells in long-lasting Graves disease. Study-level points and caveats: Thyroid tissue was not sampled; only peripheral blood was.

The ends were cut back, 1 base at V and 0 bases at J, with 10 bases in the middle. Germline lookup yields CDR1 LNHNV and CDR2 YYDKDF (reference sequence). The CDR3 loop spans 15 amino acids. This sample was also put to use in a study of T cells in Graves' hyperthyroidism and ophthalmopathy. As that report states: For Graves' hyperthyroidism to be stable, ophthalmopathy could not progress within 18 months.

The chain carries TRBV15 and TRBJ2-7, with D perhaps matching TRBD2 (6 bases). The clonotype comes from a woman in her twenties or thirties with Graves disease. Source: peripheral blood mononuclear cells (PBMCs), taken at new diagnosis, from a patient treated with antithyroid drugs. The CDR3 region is CATSRGRAASYEQYF. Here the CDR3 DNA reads TGTGCCACCAGCAGAGGGAGGGCAGCCTCCTACGAGCAGTACTTC.